Following are 19 T cell receptor beta chains from one sample sequenced in a study of T cell clones after liver transplantation. Assay used: immunoSEQ multiplex PCR; TCRdb lists only in-frame clones, some missing. The repertoire includes about 70,000 clones, over 70% of them detected once, and about 0.79% sits in the top ten. The source material was CD4+ T cells from blood, sampled 12 months after liver transplant. These receptors came from a human patient who received a liver transplant. Certain T cells may be donor cells from the graft.

This clone has a handful of counts. The V gene is TRBV7-2, the J gene TRBJ1-1, with a tentative D call TRBD1 (5 bases). Germline V gene data show CDR1 as SGHTA and CDR2 as FQGNSA. Between the trimmed V and J ends, which lost 1 base and 3 bases, there was a span of 12 bases. The CDR3 runs to 15 residues. The CDR3 nucleotides read TGTGCCAGCAGCTTAGTGGGCAGGGTGGACACTGAAGCTTTCTTT. Encoded protein: CASSLVGRVDTEAFF.

The rearrangement joins TRBV29-1 to TRBJ1-1, with 7 nucleotides matching TRBD1. Germline V gene sequence: CDR1 SQVTM, CDR2 ANQGSEA. CDR3 length equals 13 residues. Trimming at V came to 7 bases and at J to 0 bases, leaving 5 bases not matched to a gene. The CDR3 here is CSGIQGVNTEAFF. CDR3 sequence (DNA): TGCAGCGGAATCCAGGGGGTGAACACTGAAGCTTTCTTT. Full variable domain (missing parts from reference TRBV29-1 and TRBJ1-1): SAVISQKPSRDICQRGTSLTIQCQVDSQVTMMFWYRQQPGQSLTLIATANQGSEATYESGFVIDKFPISRPNLTFSTLTVSNMSPEDSSIYLCSGIQGVNTEAFFGQGTRLTVV.

This chain uses TRBV28 with TRBJ1-5; perhaps TRBD1 as D (5 bases). Germline CDR1 MDHEN, CDR2 SYDVKM. CDR3 length: 16 amino acids. V was cut by 6 bases and J by 5 bases, with 20 bases left in between. The CDR3 reads CASSPPPGRWYQPQHF. CDR3 coding DNA: TGTGCCAGCAGCCCCCCTCCGGGACGGTGGTATCAGCCCCAGCATTTT.

The chain uses TRBV6-1 and TRBJ2-1; the D is unclear. CDR1 and CDR2 (germline): MNHNS, SASEGT. The ends were cut back, 0 bases at V and 7 bases at J, with 10 bases in the middle. This CDR3 contains 14 residues. CDR3 DNA: TGTGCCAGCAGTGAAGCGCACCTCATGAATGAGCAGTTCTTC. Translated, it gives CASSEAHLMNEQFF.

The CDR3 region has the DNA TGTGCCAGCAGCCAATTGGATCCAAGGCCCAACGAAAAACTGTTTTTT. It yields the protein CASSQLDPRPNEKLFF. The genes are TRBV16 and TRBJ1-4, with unresolved D. Germline V gives CDR1 KGHSY, CDR2 FQNENV. V dropped 1 base and J dropped 8 bases, with 17 bases sitting between them. CDR3 length: 16 residues.

The rearrangement links TRBV5-6 to TRBJ2-7, with 7 bases that match TRBD1. The V gene end was trimmed by 4 bases and the J gene end by 3 bases; junction bases not matched to a gene: 7. The CDR3 is made up of 14 amino acids. Germline assignment: CDR1 SGHDT and CDR2 YYEEEE. This CDR3 is CASSPDRSFYEQYF. The CDR3, as DNA: TGTGCCAGCAGCCCGGACAGGTCCTTCTACGAGCAGTACTTC.

This clone was picked up one time. The chain uses TRBV28 and TRBJ2-7; D possibly corresponds to TRBD1 (6 bases). CDR1 and CDR2 from the germline V gene are MDHEN and SYDVKM. This CDR3 spans 13 amino acids. V lost 3 bases, J lost 1 base, and 7 bases lay in between. The CDR3 region is CASSLGQSYEQYF. CDR3 in DNA: TGTGCCAGCAGTTTGGGACAATCCTACGAGCAGTACTTC.

The chain joins TRBV29-1 to TRBJ1-4; 9 bases are a match to TRBD1. Germline V gene data show CDR1 as SQVTM and CDR2 as ANQGSEA. V shed 7 bases, J shed 7 bases, and the junction held 7 bases outside the gene matches. This CDR3 comprises 13 residues. The CDR3 loop is CSGKGQGGEKLFF. CDR3 coding DNA: TGCAGCGGCAAGGGACAGGGCGGTGAAAAACTGTTTTTT.

The chain joins TRBV19 to TRBJ2-1, with D possibly TRBD1 on 5 matching bases. The V end was cut by 5 bases, the J end by 0 bases, with 11 bases between. The CDR3 length is 15 residues. Germline V gene sequence: CDR1 LNHDA, CDR2 SQIVND (reference sequence). CDR3 residues: CASSAQVSSYNEQFF. The CDR3 DNA reads as TGTGCCAGTAGTGCACAGGTTAGCTCCTACAATGAGCAGTTCTTC.

The V call is TRBV7-9, the J call TRBJ1-1, with TRBD1 as a possible D gene (5 bases). Trimming left V 0 bases short and J 1 base short, with 6 bases between. The CDR3 is 14 amino acids. The germline CDR1 and CDR2 sequences are SEHNR and FQNEAQ (reference sequence). Here the CDR3 DNA reads TGTGCCAGCAGCTTAGCGGGACCGAACACTGAAGCTTTCTTT. The encoded protein is CASSLAGPNTEAFF.

The chain combines TRBV6-5 with TRBJ1-2; the D is unclear. The CDR3 has 15 amino acids. Germline V gene sequence: CDR1 MNHEY, CDR2 SVGAGI. Trimming left V 7 bases short and J 5 bases short, with 20 bases between. DNA for the CDR3: TGTGCCAGCACCCCTCGAGGGCCTCCCCTTTATGGCTACACCTTC. Amino acid sequence: CASTPRGPPLYGYTF.

This chain uses TRBV27 with TRBJ2-2; TRBD2 matches at 7 bases. Germline V gives CDR1 MNHEY, CDR2 SMNVEV (reference sequence). V was clipped by 6 bases and J by 5 bases; unmatched bases: 9. The CDR3 consists of 15 residues. The CDR3: CASSYLLAGTGELFF. The CDR3 DNA reads as TGTGCCAGCAGCTATTTATTAGCGGGTACCGGGGAGCTGTTTTTT.

V is TRBV11-2 and J is TRBJ2-1, with unresolved D. V gave up 5 bases and J gave up 9 bases, with 17 bases separating them. The CDR3 contains 14 residues. Germline V CDR1 and CDR2: SGHAT, FQNNGV. In DNA form, the CDR3 reads TGTGCCAGCAGCCTTGACGTTAGGCTAATTGAGCAGTTCTTC. Protein product: CASSLDVRLIEQFF.

The CDR3 loop reads CATSDGQGSNEQYF. The CDR3 nucleotides are TGTGCCACCAGCGACGGACAGGGATCCAACGAGCAGTACTTC. The V call is TRBV15, the J call TRBJ2-7; TRBD1 aligns across 8 bases. The germline V gene has CDR1 LNHNV and CDR2 YYDKDF (reference sequence). The CDR3 spans 14 residues. Trimming removed 5 bases from V and 5 bases from J; junction bases left unmatched: 8.

The chain has TRBV10-2 and TRBJ2-7; possibly TRBD1 for D (6 bases). Germline lookup yields CDR1 WSHSY and CDR2 SAAADI. V lost 7 bases to trimming and J lost 4 bases, with 17 bases between them. The CDR3 sequence is 14 residues long. The CDR3 DNA sequence: TGCGCCAGCATGAAATCCGGGACAATTTACGAGCAGTACTTC. Translated, it gives CASMKSGTIYEQYF.

This clone was found a few times. The V and J genes are TRBV4-1 and TRBJ2-5, with 8 bases aligning to TRBD1. The CDR3 runs 13 residues. After removal of 3 bases from V and 4 bases from J, the junction contained 1 base not matched to a gene. Per the germline V gene, CDR1 is MGHRA and CDR2 is YSYEKL. The CDR3 loop reads CASSQGTGETQYF. The CDR3 DNA reads as TGCGCCAGCAGCCAGGGGACAGGAGAGACCCAGTACTTC.

This rearrangement joins TRBV5-1 to TRBJ2-6; D is unresolved. Germline-derived CDR1 and CDR2 are SGHRS and YFSETQ. The length of the CDR3 is 14 residues. V lost 4 bases and J lost 0, with 5 bases in between. The CDR3 sequence is CASSDYSGANVLTF. CDR3 nucleotides: TGCGCCAGCAGCGATTACTCTGGGGCCAACGTCCTGACTTTC.

This chain uses TRBV5-1 with TRBJ2-7; either TRBD1 or TRBD2 may supply D (5 bases each). CDR1 is SGHRS, CDR2 YFSETQ, per germline. This CDR3 has 13 amino acids. V was clipped by 4 bases and J by 3 bases, with 11 bases between them. The DNA of the CDR3 is TGCGCCAGCAGCAGGGGACGAGACTACGAGCAGTACTTC. Protein: CASSRGRDYEQYF.

On this clone: The sample contains more than one DNA sequence encoding this CDR3. The V gene is TRBV7-9, the J gene TRBJ1-5; D may be TRBD1 (5 bases). Looked up from germline, CDR1 is SEHNR and CDR2 is FQNEAQ (reference sequence). This CDR3 comprises 13 residues. V was trimmed by 5 bases and J by 7 bases, leaving 12 bases between them. Written as DNA, the CDR3 is TGTGCCAGCAGCCTTCAGGGTAACCAGCCCCAGCATTTT. It specifies CASSLQGNQPQHF.